This T cell receptor beta chain comes out of a study of radiotherapy plus CTLA-4 blockade in lung cancer. This CDR3 is built from 15 residues. CDR1 is MDHEN and CDR2 is SYDVKM in the germline V gene. Trimming removed 5 bases at V and 1 base at J, with 14 bases between. Assay: immunoSEQ multiplex PCR; the TCRdb copy retains only in-frame clones and omits some. The sample consists of around 56,000 clones, roughly 80% of them appearing once. The V and J genes are TRBV28 and TRBJ1-1; perhaps TRBD1 as D (5 bases). This sample comprised peripheral blood, obtained from a patient treated with radiotherapy plus ipilimumab. This clonotype originated in a human donor with non-small cell lung cancer who had a complete response to radiotherapy plus ipilimumab. The CDR3 DNA reads TGTGCCAGCAGTCCGGAACAGGTTAGGAACACTGAAGCTTTCTTT. This sequence encodes CASSPEQVRNTEAFF.